Listed here are 22 T cell receptor beta chains from one sample, sequenced in a study of post-analysis software for immune sequencing data. Points from the study as a whole: Patients carried four or five TRBV segments more frequently than controls did, and TRBV5-6, TRBV5-1 and TRBV20-1 were among them.

Which antigens these TCRs recognize remains unknown. The library was made from cDNA and included unique molecular identifiers. TCRdb called the PCR reads again in MiXCR, with one record for every CDR3 protein. Altogether 450,000 or so distinct CDR3 sequences are present, roughly 45% being singletons, with the ten largest covering over 10%. The source material was blood. The receptors were sampled from a girl aged 5 to 17 with multiple sclerosis.

The chain employs TRBV5-1 and TRBJ2-5; the match to TRBD1 covers 12 bases. The germline V gene encodes CDR1 SGHRS and CDR2 YFSETQ. Unmatched junction bases numbered 8, after V lost 4 bases and J lost 4 bases. This CDR3 spans 16 amino acids. CDR3 protein: CASSLNPGQGAETQYF. The CDR3 DNA follows: TGCGCCAGCAGCCTCAACCCGGGACAGGGGGCAGAGACCCAGTACTTC.

The chain joins TRBV18 to TRBJ1-1; D perhaps matches TRBD1 (6 bases). With 5 bases removed from V and 1 base from J, the gap between germline ends came to 23 bases. The CDR3 is 18 residues long. CDR1 is KGHSH, CDR2 LQKENI, per germline. The CDR3 loop is CASSSTRLAKGQNTEAFF. The CDR3 bases are TGTGCCAGCTCATCCACACGCCTTGCGAAGGGACAGAACACTGAAGCTTTCTTT.

As regards this clonotype: At one boundary the junction diverges from the germline segment, which might be a read error. The chain employs TRBV20-1 and TRBJ2-5; TRBD2 matches 8 bases. The CDR3 covers 15 residues. The germline gives CDR1 DFQATT, CDR2 SNEGSKA (reference sequence). The CDR3 DNA sequence: TGTAGTGCTTCCAGAGTCGGGAGGGCCGGAGAGACCCAGTACTTC. Its protein is CSASRVGRAGETQYF.

The chain employs TRBV28 and TRBJ2-7; 10 bases line up with TRBD2. Germline lookup yields CDR1 MDHEN and CDR2 SYDVKM. V trimming: 5 bases; J trimming: 2 bases; junction bases outside the gene matches: 12. CDR3 length: 17 residues. The CDR3 here is CASSVSLGTSVTYEQYF. For the CDR3, the DNA is TGTGCCAGCAGTGTAAGCCTGGGGACTAGCGTGACCTACGAGCAGTACTTC.

CDR3 nucleotide sequence: TGTGCCAGCAGCCCGGACAGGGGGACACCCCTCCACTTT. Translation: CASSPDRGTPLHF. The chain carries TRBV7-2 and TRBJ1-6, with 10 bases fitting TRBD1. CDR3 length equals 13 residues. The germline gives CDR1 SGHTA, CDR2 FQGNSA. The J segment lost 11 bases and the V segment lost 5 bases, leaving 3 bases of the junction unmatched.

This clonotype was seen only a few times. The gene calls are TRBV7-8 and TRBJ1-2; D is perhaps TRBD1 (6 bases). The CDR3 runs 14 residues. The ends were cut back, 5 bases at V and 6 bases at J, with 16 bases in the middle. Per germline, CDR1 SGHVS and CDR2 FQNEAQ. Here the CDR3 DNA reads TGTGCCAGCAGCGGCACAGGGACATGGGATGGCTACACCTTC. This codes for CASSGTGTWDGYTF.

V and J are TRBV20-1 and TRBJ1-1; D is undetermined. The CDR3 is 11 residues long. Germline V gene data show CDR1 as DFQATT and CDR2 as SNEGSKA (reference sequence). Trimming shortened V by 2 bases and J by 7 bases, and 8 bases separated the two germline ends. The CDR3 sequence: CSARFGNEAFF. DNA of the CDR3: TGCAGTGCTAGATTTGGGAATGAAGCTTTCTTT.

The V call is TRBV24-1, the J call TRBJ1-4; D unclear. Germline V gives CDR1 KGHDR, CDR2 SFDVKD. V was clipped by 3 bases and J by 4 bases, with 2 bases between them. The CDR3 length is 12 residues. CDR3 sequence (DNA): TGTGCCACCAGTGATGTTAATGAAAAACTGTTTTTT. Translating it yields CATSDVNEKLFF.

The chain uses TRBV6-2 or TRBV6-3 and TRBJ1-1; D is undetermined. Trimming removed 2 bases at V and 8 bases at J, with 15 bases between. The CDR3 has 14 amino acids. The germline CDR1 and CDR2 sequences are MNHEY and SVGEGT. The CDR3 DNA follows: TGTGCCAGCAGTTACGGTTTTGAATCCAGGGAAGCTTTCTTT. Its protein is CASSYGFESREAFF.

The V call is TRBV29-1, the J call TRBJ2-7; 7 positions agree with TRBD1. The CDR3 has 15 amino acids. In germline, CDR1 is SQVTM, CDR2 ANQGSEA. J gave up 2 bases and V 4 bases, and 11 bases lay outside the gene matches. The CDR3: CSVVIPGQSPYEQYF. In DNA form, the CDR3 reads TGCAGCGTTGTGATTCCGGGACAGAGCCCCTACGAGCAGTACTTC.

The gene calls are TRBV29-1 and TRBJ2-4, with 7 bases matching TRBD1. The end of the DNA is better explained by TRBJ2-7, so the J call may be wrong. This CDR3 comprises 14 residues. Looked up from germline, CDR1 is SQVTM and CDR2 is ANQGSEA. The CDR3 sequence: CSVPGTVDSYEQYF. For the CDR3, the DNA is TGCAGCGTTCCTGGGACAGTCGATTCCTACGAGCAGTACTTC.

The chain combines TRBV2 with TRBJ2-3; D is unclear. Trimming stripped 3 bases from V and 1 base from J, with 11 bases between. Germline V gene sequence: CDR1 SNHLY, CDR2 FYNNEI. The CDR3 sequence is 15 residues long. For the CDR3, the DNA is TGTGCCAGCAGTGAGTATGGGCCCCGCACAGATACGCAGTATTTT. It is translated as CASSEYGPRTDTQYF.

This clonotype has more than one count but fewer than ten. The chain has TRBV9 and TRBJ2-7, with 7 bases identical to TRBD1. The germline V gene has CDR1 SGDLS and CDR2 YYNGEE. The CDR3 runs 15 residues. V shed 8 bases and J 4 bases; nucleotides not matched to a gene: 15. The CDR3 sequence: CASSSNRQGWYEQYF. In DNA, the CDR3 is TGTGCCAGTAGCTCAAACAGACAGGGATGGTACGAGCAGTACTTC.

With regard to this clonotype: A junction end diverges from the germline sequence, so it may reflect a read error. The rearrangement uses TRBV20-1 and TRBJ2-5, with D perhaps matching TRBD2 (6 bases). The CDR3 has 18 residues. Per the germline V gene, CDR1 is DFQATT and CDR2 is SNEGSKA (reference sequence). CDR3 in DNA: TGCAGTGCTAGAGGATGGGTAGCGGAGGGTTCGTACCAAGAGCCCCAGTACTTC. Its translation is CSARGWVAEGSYQEPQYF.

CDR3: CSALSQVPNEKLFF. The CDR3 DNA follows: TGCAGTGCCTTGTCGCAGGTGCCTAATGAAAAACTGTTTTTT. The gene calls are TRBV20-1 and TRBJ1-4; no clear D gene. V lost 6 bases and J lost 3, with 14 bases in between. This CDR3 is 14 amino acids long. Germline V gene sequence: CDR1 DFQATT, CDR2 SNEGSKA (reference sequence).

The rearrangement uses TRBV21-1 and TRBJ1-2; the table's D call TRBD1 went unverified against the DNA. TRBV21-1 is listed as a pseudogene. The CDR3 is made up of 12 amino acids. The CDR3 DNA sequence: TGTGCCAGCCCGGCAGGGGGCTATGGCTACACCTTC. Residues: CASPAGGYGYTF.

Concerning this clonotype itself: The junction and the germline gene differ at one end; a read error may be behind it. The rearrangement links TRBV24-1 to TRBJ2-1; D is undetermined. From germline, CDR1 is KGHDR and CDR2 SFDVKD. The CDR3 runs 15 residues. The CDR3 DNA reads as TGTGCCGCCAGTGATCCTTTACAGCCTTCCAATGAGCAGTTCTTC. It yields the protein CAASDPLQPSNEQFF.

This chain joins TRBV20-1 and TRBJ2-3; 11 bases are a match to TRBD2. Trimming removed 6 bases from V and 4 bases from J; junction bases left unmatched: 15. In germline, CDR1 is DFQATT, CDR2 SNEGSKA (reference sequence). This CDR3 region has 17 residues. CDR3 bases: TGCAGTGCCCCGAGGGGACTAGCGGTTACCTCCCCAGATACGCAGTATTTT. Protein product: CSAPRGLAVTSPDTQYF.

This clonotype was picked up a small number of times. The V and J genes are TRBV6-5 and TRBJ1-1; 7 positions agree with TRBD1. The length of the CDR3 is 14 residues. V was clipped by 5 bases and J by 12 bases; unmatched bases: 15. The germline gives CDR1 MNHEY, CDR2 SVGAGI. The CDR3 DNA follows: TGTGCCAGCAGTGACACCCCGACCAGGGGGAAAACTTTCTTT. This codes for CASSDTPTRGKTFF.

For this clonotype: The junction departs from germline at one end; a sequencing error may be responsible. The rearrangement uses TRBV27 and TRBJ1-6; 8 bases are shared with TRBD1. CDR3 length: 17 residues. Germline V gene lookup returns CDR1 MNHEY and CDR2 SMNVEV (reference sequence). The CDR3 sequence: CASSLLWTGSSESPLHF. In DNA form, the CDR3 reads TGTGCCAGCAGTTTACTCTGGACAGGGTCTTCGGAATCACCTCTCCACTTT.

This sequence joins TRBV5-1 and TRBJ2-1; 12 positions agree with TRBD2. The germline gives CDR1 SGHRS, CDR2 YFSETQ. This CDR3 has 16 residues. The V gene end was trimmed by 0 bases and the J gene end by 7 bases; junction bases not matched to a gene: 5. In DNA, the CDR3 is TGCGCCAGCAGCTTGGAACTAGCGGGAGGTGGAAATGAGCAGTTCTTC. Translation: CASSLELAGGGNEQFF.

The chain recombines TRBV3-1 with TRBJ1-1; TRBD1 aligns across 9 bases. The CDR3 loop spans 14 amino acids. Unmatched junction bases numbered 2, after V lost 4 bases and J lost 2 bases. From germline, CDR1 is LGHDT and CDR2 YNNKEL (reference sequence). The CDR3 bases are TGTGCCAGCAGCCCGACAGGGGGTAACACTGAAGCTTTCTTT. Translation gives CASSPTGGNTEAFF.